Listed here are 17 T cell receptor beta chains from one sample, sequenced in a study of shared clonotypes between healthy human individuals. Sequencing used immunoSEQ multiplex PCR; TCRdb keeps in-frame clones, though not all of them. The repertoire has 2.5 million or so clones, approximately 94% of them found once; the top ten carry about 0.13%. Input material: naive CD4+ T cells sorted from blood. Regarding subset: CD45RA+ positively selected. These receptors originate from a man aged 18 to 30 in good health.

The CDR3 DNA reads TGTGCCAGCAGCGTGGGAGCTAGCACAGATACGCAGTATTTT. This gives the protein CASSVGASTDTQYF. The chain combines TRBV5-4 with TRBJ2-3, with D perhaps matching TRBD2 (5 bases). The CDR3 contains 14 residues. V gave up 4 bases and J gave up 0 bases, with 9 bases separating them. CDR1 and CDR2 (germline): SGHNT, YYREEE (reference sequence). The full variable domain, completed using reference TRBV5-4 and TRBJ2-3, is ETGVTQSPTHLIKTRGQQVTLRCSSQSGHNTVSWYQQALGQGPQFIFQYYREEENGRGNFPPRFSGLQFPNYSSELNVNALELDDSALYLCASSVGASTDTQYFGPGTRLTVL.

The rearrangement joins TRBV7-9 to TRBJ2-1; TRBD2 matches 10 bases. This CDR3 has 15 residues. The germline V gene has CDR1 SEHNR and CDR2 FQNEAQ (reference sequence). Unmatched junction bases numbered 6, after V lost 3 bases and J lost 7 bases. The CDR3 region has the DNA TGTGCCAGCAGCTTCGGACTAGCGGTTATGAATGAGCAGTTCTTC. Its protein is CASSFGLAVMNEQFF.

The V and J genes are TRBV6-1 and TRBJ2-5, with 7 bases matching TRBD1. This CDR3 region has 14 residues. Trimming removed 3 bases from V and 5 bases from J; junction bases left unmatched: 6. Germline V lookup: CDR1 MNHNS, CDR2 SASEGT. The CDR3 DNA reads as TGTGCCAGCAGTGAGAGCAGGGGGTTGGAGACCCAGTACTTC. Protein product: CASSESRGLETQYF.

The V gene is TRBV29-1, the J gene TRBJ2-3, with 8 bases identical to TRBD1. Trimming at V came to 1 base and at J to 5 bases, leaving 8 bases not matched to a gene. The CDR3 loop spans 15 amino acids. In germline, CDR1 is SQVTM, CDR2 ANQGSEA. Written as DNA, the CDR3 is TGCAGCGTTGAAGGAACGACAGGGGATATAGATACGCAGTATTTT. Translation gives CSVEGTTGDIDTQYF.

V is TRBV5-4 and J is TRBJ2-1, with 11 bases aligning to TRBD2. The germline gives CDR1 SGHNT, CDR2 YYREEE (reference sequence). Losses at the gene ends were 5 bases for V and 8 bases for J; bases not matched to a gene: 9. The CDR3 runs to 15 residues. CDR3 in amino acids: CASRPTSGSWYEQFF. The CDR3 DNA sequence: TGTGCCAGCAGACCTACTAGCGGGAGCTGGTATGAGCAGTTCTTC.

The V call is TRBV7-9, the J call TRBJ1-1, with TRBD1 identical over 9 bases. V shed 1 base, J shed 5 bases, and the junction held 8 bases outside the gene matches. Germline CDR1 is SEHNR and CDR2 is FQNEAQ (reference sequence). The CDR3 loop spans 16 amino acids. Here the CDR3 DNA reads TGTGCCAGCAGCTTAGGCCAGACAGGGGGAGTGACTGAAGCTTTCTTT. Translating it yields CASSLGQTGGVTEAFF.

This clone has only one observation. The chain recombines TRBV7-2 with TRBJ2-2; 10 positions agree with TRBD2. The CDR3 consists of 16 residues. The V gene's germline CDR1 is SGHTA and CDR2 FQGNSA. Trimming at V came to 3 bases and at J to 5 bases, leaving 6 bases not matched to a gene. The DNA of the CDR3 is TGTGCCAGCAGCTTGAGGACACTAGCGGGAACCGGGGAGCTGTTTTTT. Amino acid sequence: CASSLRTLAGTGELFF.

The rearrangement uses TRBV7-9 and TRBJ2-7, with a weak D call TRBD1 (7 bases). From germline, CDR1 is SEHNR and CDR2 FQNEAQ (reference sequence). The CDR3 is 14 residues long. V dropped 5 bases and J dropped 7 bases, with 18 bases sitting between them. CDR3 protein: CASSRQGRRGEQYF. CDR3 nucleotides: TGTGCCAGCAGCCGACAGGGCCGTCGGGGGGAGCAGTACTTC.

The chain links TRBV29-1 to TRBJ1-2; D ambiguous. The CDR3 covers 13 residues. In germline, CDR1 is SQVTM, CDR2 ANQGSEA. V lost 4 bases and J lost 2, with 11 bases in between. Written as DNA, the CDR3 is TGCAGCGTTGGGGCGGGAATCAACTATGGCTACACCTTC. It translates to CSVGAGINYGYTF.

J is TRBJ2-5 and V is TRBV5-6, with D uncertain. CDR3 length: 14 amino acids. CDR1 and CDR2 from the germline V gene are SGHDT and YYEEEE. V lost 5 bases, J lost 11 bases, and 22 bases lay in between. In DNA, the CDR3 is TGTGCCAGCAGTACTGCCGGATCCCCCCCTCAGCAGTACTTC. It specifies CASSTAGSPPQQYF. The full variable domain, completed using reference TRBV5-6 and TRBJ2-5, is DAGVTQSPTHLIKTRGQQVTLRCSPKSGHDTVSWYQQALGQGPQFIFQYYEEEERQRGNFPDRFSGHQFPNYSSELNVNALLLGDSALYLCASSTAGSPPQQYFGPGTRLLVL.

The rearrangement joins TRBV18 to TRBJ2-5; D may be TRBD2 (6 bases). Per germline, CDR1 KGHSH and CDR2 LQKENI. Trimming stripped 3 bases from V and 6 bases from J, with 14 bases between. The CDR3 is made up of 14 amino acids. The CDR3 spells CASSPQEGGQTQYF. Here the CDR3 DNA reads TGTGCCAGCTCACCGCAGGAGGGTGGACAGACCCAGTACTTC.

The V call is TRBV18, the J call TRBJ1-6; 9 positions match TRBD1. Germline-derived CDR1 and CDR2 are KGHSH and LQKENI. There are 16 residues in the CDR3. The ends lost 5 bases at V and 7 bases at J; junction bases unmatched: 9. CDR3 coding DNA: TGTGCCAGCTCATCTCCCCCGGGACAGGGAAATTCACCCCTCCACTTT. Amino acid sequence: CASSSPPGQGNSPLHF.

V is TRBV11-2 and J is TRBJ1-3; D unresolved. This CDR3 spans 18 amino acids. V was trimmed by 5 bases and J by 0 bases, leaving 20 bases between them. Germline V gives CDR1 SGHAT, CDR2 FQNNGV. In DNA form, the CDR3 reads TGTGCCAGCAGCCCAGCCCAAACCTCAGGTTTCTCTGGAAACACCATATATTTT. Its protein product is CASSPAQTSGFSGNTIYF.

About this clone: At the DNA level, this CDR3 is encoded by other sequences in the same sample as well. The rearrangement uses TRBV7-2 and TRBJ1-3; D is unclear. CDR3 size: 13 residues. Germline V gene lookup returns CDR1 SGHTA and CDR2 FQGNSA. V lost 0 bases to trimming and J lost 1 base, with 1 base between them. The DNA for the CDR3 is TGTGCCAGCAGCTTAGCATCTGGAAACACCATATATTTT. Protein: CASSLASGNTIYF.

The rearrangement uses TRBV29-1 and TRBJ2-3, with TRBD1 identical over 7 bases. V lost 4 bases, J lost 0 bases, and 7 bases stayed unmatched. The CDR3 is 15 amino acids. Looked up from germline, CDR1 is SQVTM and CDR2 is ANQGSEA. The CDR3 DNA follows: TGCAGCGTTGCCCTAGGGACAGACAGCACAGATACGCAGTATTTT. Its protein product is CSVALGTDSTDTQYF.

The chain combines TRBV6-1 with TRBJ2-5, with 8 nucleotides matching TRBD1. J lost 9 bases, V lost 7 bases, and 10 bases had no gene match. The length of the CDR3 is 13 residues. Germline V gene sequence: CDR1 MNHNS, CDR2 SASEGT. CDR3 sequence reads: CASMWGQASAQYF. Here the CDR3 DNA reads TGTGCCAGCATGTGGGGACAGGCGTCCGCCCAGTACTTC.

This chain joins TRBV6-4 and TRBJ2-1; 7 bases are a match to TRBD2. V lost 3 bases to trimming and J lost 7 bases; unmatched junction nucleotides: 3. Germline V gives CDR1 MRHNA, CDR2 SNTAGT. There are 13 residues in the CDR3. This CDR3 reads CASSEDGRNEQFF. The CDR3 nucleotides read TGTGCCAGCAGTGAGGACGGGAGGAATGAGCAGTTCTTC.